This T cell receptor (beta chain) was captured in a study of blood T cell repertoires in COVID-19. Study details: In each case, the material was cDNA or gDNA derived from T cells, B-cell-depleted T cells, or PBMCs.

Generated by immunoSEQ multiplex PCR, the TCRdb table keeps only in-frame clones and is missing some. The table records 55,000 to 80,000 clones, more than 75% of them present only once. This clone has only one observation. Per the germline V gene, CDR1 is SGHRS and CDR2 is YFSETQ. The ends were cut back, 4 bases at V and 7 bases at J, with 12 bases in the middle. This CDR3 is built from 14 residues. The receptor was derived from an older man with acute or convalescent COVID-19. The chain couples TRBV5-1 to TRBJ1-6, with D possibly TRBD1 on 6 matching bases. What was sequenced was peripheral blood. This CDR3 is CASSPGTLNSPLHF. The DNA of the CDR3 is TGCGCCAGCAGCCCCGGGACACTCAATTCACCCCTCCACTTT.